This T cell receptor (beta chain) comes out of a study of cytomegalovirus exposure and HLA in healthy donors. Turning to the study itself: Sequencing of approximately 190 million T cells in an earlier analysis found 120 million or so unique TCR beta sequences. General study points: Presence/absence analyses assumed roughly uniform sequencing depth across donors. V- and J-gene trimming in TCR beta was tied to a missense DCLRE1C variant by an analysis performed later.

V gave up 0 bases and J gave up 1 base; unmatched junction bases: 2. Germline CDR1 LGHNA, CDR2 YSLEER. The CDR3 loop spans 16 amino acids. As for this clone: Its antigen is still unknown.

With 60 Vbeta and 13 Jbeta primers, the PCR was carried out. Produced via immunoSEQ multiplex PCR; TCRdb's table is partial and in-frame only. The table lists about 120,000 clones, approximately 80% of them singletons. Though probably carrying unrecorded immune exposures, donors were nominally healthy at sampling. The sample comprised PBMCs. This chain uses TRBV4-3 with TRBJ2-2, with 7 bases identical to TRBD2. This TCR was sampled from a man in his forties or fifties in good health and CMV-seropositive. Here the CDR3 reads CASSQDGGGNTGELFF. In DNA form, the CDR3 reads TGCGCCAGCAGCCAAGATGGCGGGGGGAACACCGGGGAGCTGTTTTTT.